The 29 T cell receptor beta chains reported below all come from one sample, sequenced in a study of blood T cell repertoires in COVID-19. Sequencing was performed with immunoSEQ multiplex PCR; in TCRdb, only in-frame clones are kept and a portion is missing. Of approximately 300,000 clones listed, roughly nine tenths are singletons. The sample taken for sequencing was PBMCs or T cells enriched from blood (not recorded which). These receptors originate from a man in his fifties or sixties who had recovered from COVID-19.

The J gene is TRBJ2-7, the V gene TRBV6-5, with TRBD1 identical over 7 bases. The germline V gene has CDR1 MNHEY and CDR2 SVGAGI. The CDR3 loop spans 14 amino acids. The trim removed 5 bases at V and 3 bases at J, leaving 7 bases unmatched. CDR3 nucleotide sequence: TGTGCCAGCAGTCAGGGGGTTCCCTACTACGAGCAGTACTTC. Translation: CASSQGVPYYEQYF.

This chain connects TRBV19 to TRBJ2-7, with 7 bases identical to TRBD2. CDR1 and CDR2 from the germline V gene are LNHDA and SQIVND (reference sequence). CDR3 length: 12 residues. The ends lost 5 bases at V and 6 bases at J; junction bases unmatched: 4. The CDR3 bases are TGTGCCAGTAGTGGCTGGGGGGGCGAGCAGTACTTC. As protein: CASSGWGGEQYF.

V gene TRBV5-4 combines with J gene TRBJ2-3; 12 nucleotides line up with TRBD2. The CDR3 extends over 16 amino acids. V shed 4 bases, J shed 6 bases, and the junction held 9 bases outside the gene matches. The V gene's germline CDR1 is SGHNT and CDR2 YYREEE (reference sequence). The CDR3: CASSEKLAGGLDTQYF. The DNA for the CDR3 is TGTGCCAGCAGCGAAAAACTAGCGGGAGGTTTGGATACGCAGTATTTT. Full variable domain (remainder filled in from reference TRBV5-4 and TRBJ2-3): ETGVTQSPTHLIKTRGQQVTLRCSSQSGHNTVSWYQQALGQGPQFIFQYYREEENGRGNFPPRFSGLQFPNYSSELNVNALELDDSALYLCASSEKLAGGLDTQYFGPGTRLTVL.

The chain links TRBV23-1 to TRBJ2-7, with D perhaps TRBD1 (6 bases). TRBV23-1 counts as an open reading frame of uncertain function. The CDR3 is 15 amino acids. V dropped 0 bases and J dropped 7 bases, with 16 bases sitting between them. The chain's CDR3 is CASSQSTRGEGEQYF. In DNA form, the CDR3 reads TGCGCCAGCAGTCAATCGACCAGGGGCGAGGGGGAGCAGTACTTC.

The rearrangement joins TRBV7-2 to TRBJ1-1; D may be TRBD1 (5 bases). CDR1 and CDR2 from the germline V gene are SGHTA and FQGNSA. The CDR3 runs 17 residues. V gave up 1 base and J gave up 1 base, with 16 bases separating them. The CDR3 DNA reads as TGTGCCAGCAGCTTAGGCCCAGGTGGCGGACAGAACACTGAAGCTTTCTTT. This gives the protein CASSLGPGGGQNTEAFF.

This chain uses TRBV6-1 with TRBJ2-2; D not resolved. Germline assignment: CDR1 MNHNS and CDR2 SASEGT. V shed 0 bases and J shed 13 bases, with 15 bases lying between them. This CDR3 contains 14 residues. The CDR3 region is CASSEARAGYTLFF. CDR3 nucleotides: TGTGCCAGCAGTGAAGCGCGCGCAGGCTATACGCTGTTTTTT.

The rearrangement joins TRBV6-6 to TRBJ2-5; possibly TRBD2 for D (6 bases). V lost 7 bases and J lost 3, with 12 bases in between. The germline gives CDR1 MNHNY, CDR2 SVGAGI (reference sequence). This CDR3 is built from 13 residues. CDR3 sequence reads: CASTQTSKETQYF. Written as DNA, the CDR3 is TGTGCCAGCACACAGACTAGTAAAGAGACCCAGTACTTC.

In this sample, this clone turned up a few times. V and J are TRBV2 and TRBJ1-4; D is unresolved. From germline, CDR1 is SNHLY and CDR2 FYNNEI. V lost 6 bases to trimming and J lost 0 bases, with 11 bases between them. The CDR3 length is 15 residues. This CDR3 reads CASRENFATNEKLFF. The CDR3 DNA sequence: TGTGCCAGCAGGGAGAATTTTGCAACTAATGAAAAACTGTTTTTT.

This chain uses TRBV21-1 with TRBJ1-6; the D call in the table, TRBD1, was not verified against the DNA. TRBV21-1 is a listed pseudogene. The CDR3 consists of 16 residues. CDR3 amino acids: CASSKWDRGLNSPLHF. Written as DNA, the CDR3 is TGTGCCAGCAGCAAATGGGACAGAGGGCTTAATTCACCCCTCCACTTT.

In its sample, this clone was seen a few times. The rearrangement links TRBV7-9 to TRBJ2-1, with no clear D. Germline loops: CDR1 SEHNR, CDR2 FQNEAQ (reference sequence). The CDR3 is 16 amino acids. The V end lost 0 bases, the J end lost 0 bases, and 9 bases lay between the germline ends. The CDR3 region has the DNA TGTGCCAGCAGCTTAGCAGCGCTGAGCTCCTACAATGAGCAGTTCTTC. As protein: CASSLAALSSYNEQFF. The entire variable domain, with the rest obtained from reference TRBV7-9 and TRBJ2-1, is as follows: DTGVSQNPRHKITKRGQNVTFRCDPISEHNRLYWYRQTLGQGPEFLTYFQNEAQLEKSRLLSDRFSAERPKGSFSTLEIQRTEQGDSAMYLCASSLAALSSYNEQFFGPGTRLTVL.

This rearrangement joins TRBV18 to TRBJ2-5; TRBD1 agrees at 8 bases. Per the germline V gene, CDR1 is KGHSH and CDR2 is LQKENI. V trimming: 3 bases; J trimming: 5 bases; junction bases outside the gene matches: 2. CDR3 size: 13 residues. As DNA, the CDR3 is TGTGCCAGCTCACCGCAGGGGGCGGAGACCCAGTACTTC. Translated, it gives CASSPQGAETQYF.

The rearrangement links TRBV5-1 to TRBJ1-1; weak D call: TRBD1 (5 bases). V was clipped by 5 bases and J by 3 bases, with 17 bases between them. The CDR3 contains 15 residues. Germline V gene lookup returns CDR1 SGHRS and CDR2 YFSETQ. This chain's CDR3 is CASSPSQGGYTEAFF. The CDR3 DNA reads TGCGCCAGCAGTCCCAGTCAGGGTGGGTACACTGAAGCTTTCTTT.

The CDR3: CSVGTGGVQPQHF. For the CDR3, the DNA is TGCAGCGTTGGGACAGGGGGCGTTCAGCCCCAGCATTTT. The J gene is TRBJ1-5, the V gene TRBV29-1, with TRBD1 matching 11 bases. Losses at the gene ends were 4 bases for V and 6 bases for J; bases not matched to a gene: 2. The CDR3 covers 13 residues. Germline V gives CDR1 SQVTM, CDR2 ANQGSEA.

The J gene is TRBJ2-5, the V gene TRBV16; 10 bases line up with TRBD2. This CDR3 is 14 amino acids long. V lost 2 bases to trimming and J lost 3 bases; unmatched junction nucleotides: 0. Germline CDR1 KGHSY, CDR2 FQNENV. The CDR3 here is CASSQGLAEETQYF. The DNA of the CDR3 is TGTGCCAGCAGCCAAGGACTAGCGGAAGAGACCCAGTACTTC.

This sequence joins TRBV30 and TRBJ1-5; D is perhaps TRBD1 (6 bases). The CDR3 contains 13 residues. The V and J ends lost 2 bases and 4 bases respectively, with 9 bases between them. Germline V lookup: CDR1 GTSNPN, CDR2 SVGIG (reference sequence). The CDR3 region is CAWSQGLNQPQHF. CDR3 sequence (DNA): TGTGCCTGGAGTCAGGGGTTAAATCAGCCCCAGCATTTT.

The chain joins TRBV10-3 to TRBJ2-6; D unclear. Germline V gene lookup returns CDR1 ENHRY and CDR2 SYGVKD. The ends were cut back, 5 bases at V and 4 bases at J, with 9 bases in the middle. The CDR3 extends over 14 amino acids. The DNA for the CDR3 is TGTGCCATCAGTAGCGTAGGCGGGGCCAACGTCCTGACTTTC. Residues: CAISSVGGANVLTF.

The chain combines TRBV5-5 with TRBJ2-7; TRBD2 matches at 10 bases. The CDR3 consists of 19 residues. The germline CDR1 and CDR2 sequences are SGHKS and YYEKEE (reference sequence). The V and J ends lost 0 bases and 4 bases, in that order; junction bases with no gene match: 16. The CDR3 sequence is CASSLVGRGRTSGFYEQYF. The CDR3 DNA reads TGTGCCAGCAGCTTGGTGGGCAGGGGGCGGACTAGCGGCTTTTACGAGCAGTACTTC.

The chain carries TRBV5-1 and TRBJ1-2; TRBD1 aligns across 9 bases. Unmatched junction bases numbered 8, after V lost 5 bases and J lost 3 bases. The germline CDR1 and CDR2 sequences are SGHRS and YFSETQ. There are 15 residues in the CDR3. This chain's CDR3 is CASRRTGGNDYGYTF. CDR3 nucleotide sequence: TGCGCCAGCAGACGTACAGGGGGCAATGACTATGGCTACACCTTC.

Details on this clone: Other DNA sequences in the same sample also yield this CDR3. The chain combines TRBV3-1 (or the pseudogene TRBV3-2) with TRBJ1-5, with D possibly TRBD1 on 5 matching bases. V lost 5 bases and J 0 bases, leaving 8 bases between the germline ends. This CDR3 region has 14 residues. The germline gives CDR1 LGHDT, CDR2 YNNKEL (reference sequence). CDR3 loop: CASSVQGSNQPQHF. The CDR3 coding sequence is TGTGCCAGCAGCGTTCAGGGTAGCAATCAGCCCCAGCATTTT.

V usage is TRBV18 and J usage is TRBJ2-3; 8 nucleotides match TRBD2. The CDR3 consists of 14 residues. The J segment lost 4 bases and the V segment lost 5 bases, leaving 5 bases of the junction unmatched. The germline V gene encodes CDR1 KGHSH and CDR2 LQKENI. DNA for the CDR3: TGTGCCAGCTCATCGGGACTAGTTTCAGATACGCAGTATTTT. Its protein is CASSSGLVSDTQYF.

This sequence joins TRBV6-1 and TRBJ2-2, with D maybe TRBD2 (6 bases). The CDR3 is 16 amino acids. With 2 bases removed from V and 1 base from J, the gap between germline ends came to 11 bases. Germline V gene sequence: CDR1 MNHNS, CDR2 SASEGT. CDR3 loop: CASSEFISGNTGELFF. DNA of the CDR3: TGTGCCAGCAGTGAATTTATTAGCGGGAACACCGGGGAGCTGTTTTTT.

The chain links TRBV19 to TRBJ1-1; D is possibly TRBD1 (5 bases). CDR1 is LNHDA, CDR2 SQIVND, per germline (reference sequence). Trimming shortened V by 4 bases and J by 1 base, and 13 bases separated the two germline ends. CDR3 size: 15 residues. The CDR3, as DNA: TGTGCCAGTAGTAAGGGGTATGTGGGGAACACTGAAGCTTTCTTT. As protein: CASSKGYVGNTEAFF.

CDR3 DNA: TGTGCCAGCAGTTACTCGACCAGACTAGCACCGTACTACGAGCAGTACTTC. Its translation: CASSYSTRLAPYYEQYF. The V and J genes are TRBV6-8 and TRBJ2-7; 7 bases fit TRBD2. The CDR3 spans 17 residues. The ends lost 0 bases at V and 3 bases at J; junction bases unmatched: 11. Germline V gives CDR1 MNHGY, CDR2 SAAAGT.

The genes are TRBV2 and TRBJ1-6; D gene ambiguous. Trimming stripped 3 bases from V and 0 bases from J, with 6 bases between. There are 15 residues in the CDR3. Germline loops: CDR1 SNHLY, CDR2 FYNNEI. The CDR3 DNA sequence: TGTGCCAGCAGTGAGGAGAGCTCCTATAATTCACCCCTCCACTTT. Protein product: CASSEESSYNSPLHF.

The chain joins TRBV4-2 to TRBJ2-3, with TRBD2 identical over 8 bases. J lost 5 bases, V lost 0 bases, and 7 bases had no gene match. This CDR3 comprises 16 residues. Germline V lookup: CDR1 LGHNA, CDR2 YNFKEQ. For the CDR3, the DNA is TGTGCCAGCAGCCAAGATCCGGGACTAGTAGTAGATACGCAGTATTTT. Translated, it gives CASSQDPGLVVDTQYF.

This sequence joins TRBV29-1 and TRBJ1-2; tentative D call: TRBD1 (5 bases). Germline V lookup: CDR1 SQVTM, CDR2 ANQGSEA. V was pared by 7 bases and J by 2 bases, with 17 bases between. The CDR3 is made up of 14 amino acids. Written as DNA, the CDR3 is TGCAGCGCCATGGGGTCAGGGAACAACTATGGCTACACCTTC. Protein: CSAMGSGNNYGYTF.

The chain carries TRBV27 and TRBJ2-3, with 9 nucleotides matching TRBD2. CDR1 is MNHEY and CDR2 is SMNVEV in the germline V gene (reference sequence). This CDR3 spans 17 amino acids. Trimming cost V 3 bases and J 2 bases; bases outside gene matches: 9. CDR3 DNA: TGTGCCAGCAGTTTCTCTTTAACTAGCGGGTCCACAGATACGCAGTATTTT. Its protein is CASSFSLTSGSTDTQYF.

The chain links TRBV27 to TRBJ1-1, with D tentatively TRBD1 (5 bases). The CDR3 extends over 14 amino acids. Germline CDR1 reads MNHEY; CDR2 reads SMNVEV (reference sequence). V lost 0 bases and J 5 bases, leaving 10 bases between the germline ends. CDR3 DNA sequence: TGTGCCAGCAGTTTATCGTGGGAGGGGACTGAAGCTTTCTTT. Translating it yields CASSLSWEGTEAFF.

This clone has only one observation. The chain uses TRBV4-2 and TRBJ2-3; TRBD2 aligns across 12 bases. Trimming cost V 7 bases and J 1 base; bases outside gene matches: 12. The CDR3 runs to 18 residues. Germline CDR1 is LGHNA and CDR2 is YNFKEQ. This chain's CDR3 is CASIDPLAGGPGTDTQYF. Written as DNA, the CDR3 is TGTGCCAGCATCGACCCCCTAGCGGGAGGGCCGGGCACAGATACGCAGTATTTT.